This T cell receptor beta chain was observed in a study of CD8+CD57+ T cells in acquired aplastic anemia. Background on the study: Sorted CD4+ plus CD8+ cells gave DNA averaging about 3.2 ug.

In the case of this clonotype: Its antigen is still unknown.

V was pared by 7 bases and J by 3 bases, with 20 bases between. There are 16 residues in the CDR3. Germline V gene lookup returns CDR1 SNHLY and CDR2 FYNNEI. The sequenced patients had an expansion of CD8+CD57+ cells seen by flow cytometry. It was genomic DNA that served as the template for profiling TCR beta VDJ and CDR3. From the reads, TCRdb called clonotypes with MiXCR, one entry per CDR3 protein. The data contain under 500,000 distinct CDR3 sequences, around 30% of them singletons. Study-level findings and limits: In CD8+ cells, Simpson's diversity showed no significant difference between patients and controls. Between patients and controls, some 31 CD8+ CDR3 sequences were found in common.

The chain couples TRBV2 to TRBJ2-3; the D is unclear. The specimen was sorted CD4+, CD8+, or CD8+CD57+ T cells (not recorded which) from PBMCs. The sequence came from a human donor with aplastic anemia. The CDR3 loop reads CASKDARSMTTDTQYF. CDR3 nucleotide sequence: TGTGCCAGCAAGGATGCCAGGTCTATGACGACAGATACGCAGTATTTT.